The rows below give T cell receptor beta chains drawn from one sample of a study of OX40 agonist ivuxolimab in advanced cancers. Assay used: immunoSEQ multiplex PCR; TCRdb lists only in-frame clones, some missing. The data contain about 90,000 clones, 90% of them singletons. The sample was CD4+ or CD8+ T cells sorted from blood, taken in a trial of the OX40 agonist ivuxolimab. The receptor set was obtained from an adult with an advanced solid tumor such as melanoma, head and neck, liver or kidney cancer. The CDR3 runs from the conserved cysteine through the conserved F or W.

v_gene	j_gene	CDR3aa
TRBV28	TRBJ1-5	CASRGGTRQPQHF
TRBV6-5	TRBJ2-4	CASSSIAKNIQYF
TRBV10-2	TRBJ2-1	CASSVVGNEQFF
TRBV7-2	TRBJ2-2	CASTLYGLAGTGELFF
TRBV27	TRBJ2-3	CASSYSGASTDTQYF
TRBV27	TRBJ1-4	CASSLTPDRRNNEKLFF
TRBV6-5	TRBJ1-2	CASRDQVRYGYTF
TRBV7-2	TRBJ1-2	CASSFGTRGEGYTF
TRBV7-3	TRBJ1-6	CASSLSSSSPLHF
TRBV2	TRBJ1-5	CASSETVSNQPQHF
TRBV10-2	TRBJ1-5	CASSDTGSGSNQPQHF
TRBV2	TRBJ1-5	CASRGAILGLGSNQPQHF
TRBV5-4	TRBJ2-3	CASSLGLLLGPGDTQYF
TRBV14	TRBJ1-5	CASSELGSNQPQHF
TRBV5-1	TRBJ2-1	CASSPWGSGANEQFF
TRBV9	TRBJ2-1	CASSVGGEQFF